The 14 T cell receptor beta chains below were found in one sample sequenced in a study of regulatory T cells in long-lasting Graves disease. The authors built TCR beta libraries using iRepertoire HTBI primers and Arm-PCR of CDR3 regions. TCRdb reprocessed the multiplex PCR reads with MiXCR, giving one entry per CDR3 protein. Altogether 300,000 to 450,000 distinct CDR3 sequences are present, roughly 15% being singletons, with the ten largest covering about 20%. Time point given: newly diagnosed GD, antithyroid drugs for less than 3 months. Generation of the TCR library employed RNA extracted from PBMCs. Sequenced material: peripheral blood mononuclear cells (PBMCs), taken at new diagnosis, from a patient treated with antithyroid drugs. All receptors come from a female donor with Graves disease.

DNA for the CDR3: TGTGCCACCAGCAGAGACACAGCGAATTTAAACTATGGCTACACCTTC. This encodes CATSRDTANLNYGYTF. This chain joins TRBV15 and TRBJ1-2, with D hard to call. The CDR3 has 16 residues. V was trimmed by 0 bases and J by 2 bases, leaving 13 bases between them. Germline-derived CDR1 and CDR2 are LNHNV and YYDKDF (reference sequence).

This clonotype was detected ten times or more. The genes are TRBV20-1 and TRBJ2-3; D possibly corresponds to TRBD1 (6 bases). The V end was cut by 0 bases, the J end by 5 bases, with 15 bases between. CDR1 and CDR2 (germline): DFQATT, SNEGSKA (reference sequence). The CDR3 spans 15 residues. CDR3 nucleotides: TGCAGTGCTAGAGATACGAGGGGGTCACTAGATACGCAGTATTTT. Translation gives CSARDTRGSLDTQYF.

The chain joins TRBV5-1 to TRBJ2-1; D ambiguous. CDR1 and CDR2 (germline): SGHRS, YFSETQ. V lost 2 bases to trimming and J lost 0 bases, with 6 bases between them. This CDR3 spans 14 amino acids. CDR3 in amino acids: CASSFTVSYNEQFF. CDR3 coding DNA: TGCGCCAGCAGCTTTACAGTCTCCTACAATGAGCAGTTCTTC. The full variable domain, rest sourced from reference TRBV5-1 and TRBJ2-1, is KAGVTQTPRYLIKTRGQQVTLSCSPISGHRSVSWYQQTPGQGLQFLFEYFSETQRNKGNFPGRFSGRQFSNSRSEMNVSTLELGDSALYLCASSFTVSYNEQFFGPGTRLTVL.

V gene TRBV3-1 combines with J gene TRBJ1-5, with TRBD1 as a possible D gene (6 bases). CDR3 length: 16 residues. V was shortened by 0 bases and J by 2 bases, with 11 bases between the two germline ends. From germline, CDR1 is LGHDT and CDR2 YNNKEL (reference sequence). The CDR3 DNA follows: TGTGCCAGCAGCCAAGATGGGGGGCACGGCAATCAGCCCCAGCATTTT. Amino acids: CASSQDGGHGNQPQHF.

There are many counts of this clonotype. The chain links TRBV5-1 to TRBJ2-2; D remains unclear. Looked up from germline, CDR1 is SGHRS and CDR2 is YFSETQ. This CDR3 has 13 residues. V was trimmed by 6 bases and J by 2 bases, leaving 8 bases between them. The CDR3 DNA reads as TGCGCCAGCACCGGAAAAAACACCGGGGAGCTGTTTTTT. Protein: CASTGKNTGELFF.

V and J are TRBV10-3 and TRBJ1-5, with D uncertain. Looked up from germline, CDR1 is ENHRY and CDR2 is SYGVKD. Trimming left V 4 bases short and J 1 base short, with 11 bases between. This CDR3 comprises 15 residues. The CDR3 loop is CAISVRWLSNQPQHF. In DNA form, the CDR3 reads TGTGCCATCAGTGTTAGGTGGCTGAGCAATCAGCCCCAGCATTTT.

This clonotype came up many times. This chain uses TRBV7-9 with TRBJ2-1; the D is unclear. Trimming shortened V by 1 base and J by 9 bases, and 13 bases separated the two germline ends. The CDR3 is made up of 14 amino acids. Germline lookup yields CDR1 SEHNR and CDR2 FQNEAQ (reference sequence). CDR3 in DNA: TGTGCCAGCAGCTTAGAAATTCATATAAGTGAGCAGTTCTTC. Its protein product is CASSLEIHISEQFF.

This clonotype has at least ten counts. The chain carries TRBV30 and TRBJ2-4; D remains ambiguous. Germline loops: CDR1 GTSNPN, CDR2 SVGIG (reference sequence). CDR3 length: 13 amino acids. Trimming cost V 4 bases and J 8 bases, with 15 bases left between them. CDR3 loop: CAWNPLNSYIQYF. In DNA, the CDR3 is TGTGCCTGGAATCCCCTCAACAGTTACATTCAGTACTTC.

The V gene is TRBV20-1, the J gene TRBJ2-2; 12 nucleotides match TRBD2. Germline-derived CDR1 and CDR2 are DFQATT and SNEGSKA (reference sequence). The CDR3 sequence is 16 residues long. The V segment lost 6 bases and the J segment 5 bases; nucleotides outside the gene matches: 10. This CDR3 reads CSACASGRAFTGELFF. For the CDR3, the DNA is TGCAGTGCCTGTGCTAGCGGGAGGGCCTTTACCGGGGAGCTGTTTTTT.

This clonotype was recorded many times. In DNA, the CDR3 is TGTGCCACCAGTGATTTGGGGGAGACCCAGTACTTC. Translated, it gives CATSDLGETQYF. The chain employs TRBV24-1 and TRBJ2-5; D is unresolved. Germline CDR1 and CDR2: KGHDR and SFDVKD. This CDR3 has 12 amino acids. Trimming removed 0 bases at V and 5 bases at J, with 3 bases between.

This clonotype was observed a handful of times. Here the CDR3 reads CASRDRRQLYGYTF. CDR3 DNA sequence: TGTGCCAGTCGAGATCGCAGGCAGCTCTATGGCTACACCTTC. The chain joins TRBV19 to TRBJ1-2; no firm D call. This CDR3 region has 14 residues. V dropped 8 bases and J dropped 4 bases, with 17 bases sitting between them. CDR1 and CDR2 from the germline V gene are LNHDA and SQIVND (reference sequence).

This clonotype appeared many times. The chain is built from TRBV7-9 and TRBJ2-3; the D is unclear. Germline assignment: CDR1 SEHNR and CDR2 FQNEAQ (reference sequence). V lost 5 bases to trimming and J lost 4 bases, with 13 bases between them. This CDR3 comprises 14 residues. The CDR3 DNA sequence: TGTGCCAGCAGCCCAGTCTCCCCCCCAGATACGCAGTATTTT. Protein product: CASSPVSPPDTQYF. Drawing the rest from reference TRBV7-9 and TRBJ2-3, the complete variable domain is DTGVSQNPRHKITKRGQNVTFRCDPISEHNRLYWYRQTLGQGPEFLTYFQNEAQLEKSRLLSDRFSAERPKGSFSTLEIQRTEQGDSAMYLCASSPVSPPDTQYFGPGTRLTVL.

This clonotype appeared many times. The rearrangement joins TRBV19 to TRBJ1-1; 10 nucleotides line up with TRBD1. The CDR3 sequence is 16 residues long. The V and J ends lost 6 bases and 3 bases, in that order; junction bases with no gene match: 10. Germline values: CDR1 LNHDA, CDR2 SQIVND (reference sequence). CDR3: CASRTGQGVLDTEAFF. CDR3 nucleotide sequence: TGTGCCAGTAGGACCGGACAGGGGGTTTTGGACACTGAAGCTTTCTTT.

This clonotype was seen repeatedly, ten times or more. The genes are TRBV28 and TRBJ1-1, with 7 positions matching TRBD1. The junction had 13 bases not matched to a gene; V was cut back by 8 bases and J by 4 bases. CDR3 length: 15 residues. Germline lookup yields CDR1 MDHEN and CDR2 SYDVKM. CDR3 loop: CASPGSQGLTTEAFF. The CDR3 bases are TGTGCCAGCCCCGGTTCACAGGGGTTGACCACTGAAGCTTTCTTT.